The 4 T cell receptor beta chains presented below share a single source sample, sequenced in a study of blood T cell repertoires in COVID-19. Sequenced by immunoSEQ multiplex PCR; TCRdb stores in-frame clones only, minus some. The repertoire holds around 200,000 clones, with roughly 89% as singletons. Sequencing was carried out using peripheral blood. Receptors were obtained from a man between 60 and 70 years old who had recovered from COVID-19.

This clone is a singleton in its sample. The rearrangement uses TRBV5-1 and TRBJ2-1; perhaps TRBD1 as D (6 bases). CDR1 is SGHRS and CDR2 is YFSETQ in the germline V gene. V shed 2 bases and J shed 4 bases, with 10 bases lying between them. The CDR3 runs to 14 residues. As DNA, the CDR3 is TGCGCCAGCAGCTTACGGCAGGGGTACAATGAGCAGTTCTTC. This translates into CASSLRQGYNEQFF.

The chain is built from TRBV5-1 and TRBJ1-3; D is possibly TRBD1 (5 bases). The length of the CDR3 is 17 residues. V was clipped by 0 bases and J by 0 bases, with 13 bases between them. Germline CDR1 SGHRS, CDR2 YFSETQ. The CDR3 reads CASSLAAGRLSGNTIYF. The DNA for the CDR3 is TGCGCCAGCAGCTTGGCCGCGGGACGGCTCTCTGGAAACACCATATATTTT.

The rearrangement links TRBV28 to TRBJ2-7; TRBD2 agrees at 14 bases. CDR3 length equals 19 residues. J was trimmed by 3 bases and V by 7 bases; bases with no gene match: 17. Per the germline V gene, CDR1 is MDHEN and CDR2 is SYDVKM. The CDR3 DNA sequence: TGTGCCAGCACCGGAAGGACCGGGACTAGCGGGAGAAGGGTCTACGAGCAGTACTTC. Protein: CASTGRTGTSGRRVYEQYF.

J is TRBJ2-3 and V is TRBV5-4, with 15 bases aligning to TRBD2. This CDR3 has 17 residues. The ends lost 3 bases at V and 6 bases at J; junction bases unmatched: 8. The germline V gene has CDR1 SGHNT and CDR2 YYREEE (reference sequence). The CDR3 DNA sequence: TGTGCCAGCAGCTCCGGGACTAGCGGGGGGTCGGTGGATACGCAGTATTTT. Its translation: CASSSGTSGGSVDTQYF. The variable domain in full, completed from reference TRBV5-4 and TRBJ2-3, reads ETGVTQSPTHLIKTRGQQVTLRCSSQSGHNTVSWYQQALGQGPQFIFQYYREEENGRGNFPPRFSGLQFPNYSSELNVNALELDDSALYLCASSSGTSGGSVDTQYFGPGTRLTVL.